This TCR beta chain is from a study of patients and donors after allogeneic stem cell transplantation (dated by TCRdb to about 2020). On this clonotype itself: It lacks a known antigen. There are no base qualities to consult, and no much larger clone falls within one base.

Based on the germline V gene, the CDR1 and CDR2 sequences are LGHNA and YSLEER. V was cut back by 0 bases and J by 2 bases, leaving a gap of 20 bases between them. The CDR3 starts with the cysteine, ends with the phenylalanine, and has 19 residues. The DNA shown is the 57-base CDR3, in frame from base 1. Library creation used RT-PCR. This sample was sequenced with a NextSeq 550. Starting from the raw public reads, TCRdb applied fastp trimming at Q25, assembled clones with MiXCR and retained in-frame beta chains. Records with the same CDR3 protein are collapsed into one entry carrying the most frequent genes and DNA. The sample data list tens of thousands of distinct CDR3 sequences, and 37% of these were observed just once. In total, the top ten clones hold over 60% of the sample.

What was sequenced was blood, either unsorted or a sorted T cell fraction (not recorded which). This sequence uses TRBV4-3 and TRBJ1-3; the D gene assignment is ambiguous. The clonotype comes from a human donor who was either an allogeneic HSCT recipient or a stem cell or donor lymphocyte infusion donor (not recorded which). It is not recorded whose cells these are; they may come from a transplant donor. The CDR3 is CASSQDTVGASRTGNTIYF. DNA sequence: TGCGCCAGCAGCCAAGATACGGTTGGTGCCAGCCGCACTGGAAACACCATATATTTT.